This T cell receptor beta chain was sequenced during a study of regulatory T cells in long-lasting Graves disease. Through Arm-PCR of CDR3 regions and iRepertoire HTBI primers, TCR beta libraries were built. MiXCR, run by TCRdb on the multiplex PCR reads, gives a single entry per CDR3 protein. The table lists about 430,000 distinct CDR3 sequences, about 21% of them singletons. V shed 6 bases, J shed 7 bases, and the junction held 7 bases outside the gene matches. This CDR3 has 14 residues. Germline V gene lookup returns CDR1 MNHNS and CDR2 SASEGT. This clonotype was counted at least ten times. Time point: persistent/refractory GD, antithyroid drugs over 5 years with positive TRAb. Generation of the TCR library employed RNA extracted from PBMCs. It was American Thyroid Association guidelines that determined Graves' disease diagnosis.

The sample was peripheral blood mononuclear cells (PBMCs), taken when the disease was refractory, from a patient treated with antithyroid drugs. This rearrangement joins TRBV6-1 to TRBJ1-4; 8 bases align to TRBD1. This receptor was identified in a female donor with Graves disease. CDR3 residues: CASRPTGVGEKLFF. CDR3 nucleotides: TGTGCCAGCAGGCCGACAGGGGTTGGTGAAAAACTGTTTTTT.